A single sample is the source of the 19 T cell receptor beta chains below, sequenced in a study of immune reconstitution after stem cell transplant in scleroderma. TCRdb re-called the RT-PCR reads through MiXCR, storing one row per CDR3 protein. The sample records 1,500 to 2,000 distinct CDR3 sequences, around 7% being singletons. Specimen collection occurred before or after autologous hematopoietic stem cell transplantation (not recorded which). The origin of the receptors is a male donor with systemic sclerosis.

In this sample, this clonotype is medium-sized. The chain has TRBV7-3 and TRBJ2-1; D might be TRBD1 or TRBD2, each matching 5 bases. Germline loops: CDR1 SGHTA, CDR2 FQGTGA. CDR3 length equals 14 residues. V was cut by 2 bases and J by 6 bases, with 11 bases left in between. CDR3: CASSLLPGPNEQFF. CDR3 in DNA: TGTGCCAGCAGCTTACTACCGGGGCCCAATGAGCAGTTCTTC.

Within the sample, this clonotype is medium-sized (0.01 to 0.1%). The gene calls are TRBV6-5 and TRBJ1-2; perhaps TRBD1 as D (5 bases). V was cut by 2 bases and J by 8 bases, with 18 bases left in between. The V gene's germline CDR1 is MNHEY and CDR2 SVGAGI. The CDR3 consists of 15 residues. The CDR3 nucleotides are TGTGCCAGCAGTTACCGGGGGGGATCTTCCTCCGGCTACACCTTC. This translates into CASSYRGGSSSGYTF.

This clonotype is deemed medium-sized. The chain couples TRBV2 to TRBJ1-5; no clear D. This CDR3 has 14 residues. Trimming removed 5 bases at V and 2 bases at J, with 10 bases between. Germline V CDR1 and CDR2: SNHLY, FYNNEI. CDR3 protein: CASSSEGGNQPQHF. The CDR3 bases are TGTGCCAGCAGTTCCGAGGGAGGCAATCAGCCCCAGCATTTT. The whole variable domain, filled in from reference TRBV2 and TRBJ1-5, reads EPEVTQTPSHQVTQMGQEVILRCVPISNHLYFYWYRQILGQKVEFLVSFYNNEISEKSEIFDDQFSVERPDGSNFTLKIRSTKLEDSAMYFCASSSEGGNQPQHFGDGTRLSIL.

This clonotype ranks as medium-sized. The gene calls are TRBV28 and TRBJ2-3; TRBD2 matches 9 bases. This CDR3 region has 14 residues. Unmatched junction bases numbered 1, after V lost 3 bases and J lost 3 bases. Germline values: CDR1 MDHEN, CDR2 SYDVKM. The CDR3 region has the DNA TGTGCCAGCAGTTTCCTAGCGGGGACAGATACGCAGTATTTT. It yields the protein CASSFLAGTDTQYF.

This clonotype is termed medium-sized (0.01 to 0.1%). This rearrangement joins TRBV6-5 to TRBJ2-3; a weak D match, TRBD2 (5 bases). V lost 2 bases and J lost 3, with 9 bases in between. CDR1 MNHEY and CDR2 SVGAGI come from the germline V gene. The CDR3 totals 14 residues. CDR3: CASSYEGATDTQYF. The CDR3 nucleotides are TGTGCCAGCAGTTACGAGGGAGCGACAGATACGCAGTATTTT.

In its sample, this clonotype is medium-sized (0.01 to 0.1%). This sequence joins TRBV5-1 and TRBJ2-2; D may match TRBD1 or TRBD2 (5 bases each). Trimming left V 1 base short and J 4 bases short, with 11 bases between. The CDR3 is made up of 15 amino acids. Germline-derived CDR1 and CDR2 are SGHRS and YFSETQ. The CDR3 DNA sequence: TGCGCCAGCAGCTTGAATGGGGGTTTCACCGGGGAGCTGTTTTTT. It translates to CASSLNGGFTGELFF.

This clonotype rates as medium-sized. This chain joins TRBV2 and TRBJ2-7; 9 positions match TRBD1. CDR1 is SNHLY and CDR2 is FYNNEI in the germline V gene. The CDR3 length is 14 residues. Unmatched junction bases numbered 4, after V lost 4 bases and J lost 3 bases. CDR3 protein: CASSGETGGYEQYF. CDR3 sequence (DNA): TGTGCCAGCAGTGGGGAGACAGGGGGCTACGAGCAGTACTTC.

This clonotype was seen repeatedly, ten times or more. The rearrangement links TRBV20-1 to TRBJ2-7; D uncertain. V lost 5 bases and J lost 0, with 17 bases in between. The length of the CDR3 is 15 residues. The V gene's germline CDR1 is DFQATT and CDR2 SNEGSKA (reference sequence). In nucleotides, the CDR3 is TGCAGTGCTGCCCCGATTCCGACGGCCTCCTACGAGCAGTACTTC. Its protein is CSAAPIPTASYEQYF.

By sample fraction, this clonotype is medium-sized (0.01 to 0.1%). The genes are TRBV6-5 and TRBJ2-3, with 8 bases matching TRBD2. Germline CDR1 and CDR2: MNHEY and SVGAGI. The CDR3 is 17 amino acids. Losses at the gene ends were 0 bases for V and 2 bases for J; bases not matched to a gene: 7. Here the CDR3 DNA reads TGTGCCAGCAGTTACTCGGAAGCGGGGGATAACACAGATACGCAGTATTTT. It encodes CASSYSEAGDNTDTQYF.

The table lists this clonotype with a few counts. This rearrangement joins TRBV27 to TRBJ2-7; D could derive from TRBD1 or TRBD2 (7 bases each). This CDR3 contains 15 residues. Trimming removed 4 bases at V and 2 bases at J, with 15 bases between. Germline V gene sequence: CDR1 MNHEY, CDR2 SMNVEV (reference sequence). The CDR3 loop is CASSWGGGGAYEQYF. In DNA form, the CDR3 reads TGTGCCAGCAGTTGGGGGGGAGGGGGCGCCTACGAGCAGTACTTC.

This clonotype was seen many times. The CDR3 DNA sequence: TGTGCCAGCAGCCGGACTAGCGGGGGGGCCGTGAGGGATGAGCAGTTCTTC. It translates to CASSRTSGGAVRDEQFF. The chain links TRBV11-2 to TRBJ2-1, with 15 bases identical to TRBD2. The CDR3 is 17 amino acids. With 5 bases clipped from V and 8 bases from J, the junction kept 10 bases outside the gene matches. Germline V gene lookup returns CDR1 SGHAT and CDR2 FQNNGV.

This clonotype is judged medium-sized. This chain connects TRBV5-1 to TRBJ1-1; D not resolved. The CDR3 loop spans 13 amino acids. Trimming shortened V by 0 bases and J by 6 bases, and 9 bases separated the two germline ends. Germline V CDR1 and CDR2: SGHRS, YFSETQ. The DNA for the CDR3 is TGCGCCAGCAGCTTGGGTAGGGAGGCTGAAGCTTTCTTT. Protein product: CASSLGREAEAFF. The full variable domain, completed using reference TRBV5-1 and TRBJ1-1, is KAGVTQTPRYLIKTRGQQVTLSCSPISGHRSVSWYQQTPGQGLQFLFEYFSETQRNKGNFPGRFSGRQFSNSRSEMNVSTLELGDSALYLCASSLGREAEAFFGQGTRLTVV.

By share, this clonotype counts as medium-sized. J is TRBJ2-6 and V is TRBV5-6; D remains ambiguous. CDR1 and CDR2 from the germline V gene are SGHDT and YYEEEE. Trimming took off 1 base at V and 2 bases at J, with 4 bases between the two ends. The CDR3 covers 14 residues. Written as DNA, the CDR3 is TGTGCCAGCAGCTTGTGGGCTGGGGCCAACGTCCTGACTTTC. It is translated as CASSLWAGANVLTF.

Sample share makes this clonotype medium-sized (0.01 to 0.1%). The chain combines TRBV20-1 with TRBJ2-7; maybe TRBD1 (5 bases). This CDR3 is 12 amino acids long. Trimming took 0 bases from V and 5 from J, leaving 8 bases between them. Germline values: CDR1 DFQATT, CDR2 SNEGSKA (reference sequence). The chain's CDR3 is CSAREGHDEQYF. The CDR3 coding sequence is TGCAGTGCTAGAGAGGGGCACGACGAGCAGTACTTC.

By share of the sample, this clonotype is large. The gene calls are TRBV10-2 and TRBJ2-7; D gene unclear. The CDR3 runs 14 residues. The V and J ends lost 2 bases and 7 bases respectively, with 15 bases between them. CDR1 is WSHSY and CDR2 is SAAADI in the germline V gene. The CDR3 DNA reads TGCGCCAGCAGTGAGGGTCTCTGGGGTTGGGAGCAGTACTTC. Translation gives CASSEGLWGWEQYF.

The chain has TRBV6-6 and TRBJ2-7, with 8 bases identical to TRBD1. J lost 5 bases, V lost 5 bases, and 8 bases had no gene match. This CDR3 contains 14 residues. Germline CDR1 reads MNHNY; CDR2 reads SVGAGI (reference sequence). CDR3 sequence (DNA): TGTGCCAGCAGTCTCGAAGCGACAGGGGACGAGCAGTACTTC. The encoded protein is CASSLEATGDEQYF.

This clonotype is deemed large. J is TRBJ1-4 and V is TRBV7-2, with D possibly being TRBD1 (5 bases). Germline CDR1 reads SGHTA; CDR2 reads FQGNSA. CDR3 length: 14 amino acids. V was cut by 3 bases and J by 1 base, with 6 bases left in between. The CDR3 sequence is CASSLQGTNEKLFF. CDR3 coding DNA: TGTGCCAGCAGCTTGCAGGGAACTAATGAAAAACTGTTTTTT.

The chain combines TRBV4-3 with TRBJ2-3; no clear D gene. Germline CDR1 reads LGHNA; CDR2 reads YSLEER. V was shortened by 2 bases and J by 0 bases, with 9 bases between the two germline ends. The CDR3 is 15 residues long. The CDR3 region has the DNA TGCGCCAGCAGCCAAAACAGAGCTAGCACAGATACGCAGTATTTT. Translating gives CASSQNRASTDTQYF.

This clonotype rates as medium-sized (0.01 to 0.1%). The CDR3: CASSILPGTNTEAFF. CDR3 DNA sequence: TGTGCCAGTAGTATTCTCCCGGGGACTAACACTGAAGCTTTCTTT. V usage is TRBV19 and J usage is TRBJ1-1; a possible D gene is TRBD1 (5 bases). Trimming removed 3 bases from V and 2 bases from J, with 13 bases in between. This CDR3 region has 15 residues. Germline loops: CDR1 LNHDA, CDR2 SQIVND (reference sequence). Based on the CDR3 plus reference TRBV19 and TRBJ1-1, the full variable domain is DGGITQSPKYLFRKEGQNVTLSCEQNLNHDAMYWYRQDPGQGLRLIYYSQIVNDFQKGDIAEGYSVSREKKESFPLTVTSAQKNPTAFYLCASSILPGTNTEAFFGQGTRLTVV.